This record looks at one T cell receptor beta chain sequence and its context. Use of 60 Vbeta and 13 Jbeta primers characterized the PCR. TCRdb's table, derived via immunoSEQ multiplex PCR, lists solely in-frame clones and lacks some. The table lists under 150,000 clones, 79% of them singletons. The CDR3 runs to 12 residues. From germline, CDR1 is SEHNR and CDR2 FQNEAQ (reference sequence). Trimming shortened V by 5 bases and J by 5 bases, and 10 bases separated the two germline ends. This sample is part of a study of cytomegalovirus exposure and HLA in healthy donors. The source material was PBMCs. The chain has TRBV7-9 and TRBJ2-7; no clear D. The receptor's source is a man aged 18 to 30 in good health and CMV-seronegative. CDR3 sequence reads: CASSPMPDEQYF. CDR3 bases: TGTGCCAGCAGCCCTATGCCGGACGAGCAGTACTTC. Variable domain in full (rest from reference TRBV7-9 and TRBJ2-7): DTGVSQNPRHKITKRGQNVTFRCDPISEHNRLYWYRQTLGQGPEFLTYFQNEAQLEKSRLLSDRFSAERPKGSFSTLEIQRTEQGDSAMYLCASSPMPDEQYFGPGTRLTVT.